This TCR beta chain emerged from a study of blood T cell repertoires in COVID-19. The wider study: T cells, B-cell-depleted T cells, or PBMCs provided the cDNA or gDNA that served as material.

Sequenced by immunoSEQ multiplex PCR; TCRdb stores in-frame clones only, minus some. This table has over 150,000 clones, around 84% appearing once. The ends lost 5 bases at V and 8 bases at J; junction bases unmatched: 8. In germline, CDR1 is MNHEY, CDR2 SVGAGI. The CDR3 runs to 14 residues. The sequence was collected from a woman aged 60-70 years with COVID-19, enrolled during active disease. What was sequenced was peripheral blood. The chain uses TRBV6-5 and TRBJ1-4, with 7 bases matching TRBD1. CDR3 sequence reads: CASSLDRVGEKLFF. DNA for the CDR3: TGTGCCAGCAGTCTTGACAGGGTAGGAGAAAAACTGTTTTTT.